This T cell receptor beta chain was obtained from a study of blood T cell repertoires in COVID-19. About the research overall: Collection of acute and convalescent COVID-19 samples took place in the United States, Italy and Spain. Sources were T cells, B-cell-depleted T cells, or PBMCs; the material itself was cDNA or gDNA.

V shed 9 bases and J 9 bases; nucleotides not matched to a gene: 16. This CDR3 is built from 15 residues. The germline gives CDR1 LNHDA, CDR2 SQIVND (reference sequence). Per the authors' pipeline: Amplification from reference gene primers served as the basis for estimated nucleated cell counts. The repertoire was sequenced with immunoSEQ multiplex PCR; TCRdb's copy has only in-frame clones and lacks some. From that table come the V and J calls and clone size; the DNA was used to work out D and trimming. The data hold 450,000 or so clones, with around 90% observed a single time. The source is a man aged 18 to 30 with COVID-19, enrolled during active disease. The sample was peripheral blood. The chain joins TRBV19 to TRBJ2-1, with 8 bases fitting TRBD2. As DNA, the CDR3 is TGTGCCAGAAATAACACTAGCGGACACCTCGGTGAGCAGTTCTTC. Translation gives CARNNTSGHLGEQFF.